The sequence of this TCR beta chain was determined in a study of shared clonotypes between healthy human individuals. The sample holds one count of this clone. There are 15 residues in the CDR3. Germline-derived CDR1 and CDR2 are SGDLS and YYNGEE. Deletions cut 3 bases from V and 1 base from J, with 14 bases between. Produced via immunoSEQ multiplex PCR; TCRdb's table is partial and in-frame only. Here the sample spans about 2.1 million clones, about 93% being singletons. Naive CD8 cells lacked CD45RO, underwent positive selection for CCR7 and left out terminally differentiated effector memory CD45RA+ cells.

Sequenced: naive CD8+ T cells from PBMCs. This TCR came from a man younger than 35 in good health. Some clones in this sample may be carry-over from other donors' samples. The chain combines TRBV9 with TRBJ2-7; tentative D call: TRBD2 (6 bases). The CDR3 reads CASSAHGTPSYEQYF. CDR3 DNA sequence: TGTGCCAGCAGCGCCCACGGGACTCCGTCCTACGAGCAGTACTTC.